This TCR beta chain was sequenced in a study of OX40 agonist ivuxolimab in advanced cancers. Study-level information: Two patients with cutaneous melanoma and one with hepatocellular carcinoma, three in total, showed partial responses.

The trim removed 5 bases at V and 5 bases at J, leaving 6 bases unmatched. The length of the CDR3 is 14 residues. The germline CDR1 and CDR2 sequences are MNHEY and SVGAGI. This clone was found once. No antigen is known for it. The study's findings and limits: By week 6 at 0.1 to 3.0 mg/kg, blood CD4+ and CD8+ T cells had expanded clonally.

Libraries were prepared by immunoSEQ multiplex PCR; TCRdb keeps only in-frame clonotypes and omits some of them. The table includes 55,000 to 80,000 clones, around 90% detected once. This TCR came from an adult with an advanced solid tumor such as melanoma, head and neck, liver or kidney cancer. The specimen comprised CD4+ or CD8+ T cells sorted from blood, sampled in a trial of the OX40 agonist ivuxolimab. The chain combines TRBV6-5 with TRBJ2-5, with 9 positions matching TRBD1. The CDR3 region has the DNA TGTGCCAGCAGTATACAGGGGGCTGGGGAGACCCAGTACTTC. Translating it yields CASSIQGAGETQYF.